The next 18 T cell receptor beta chains were all read from a single sample in a study of graft-versus-host responses after intestinal transplantation. The method was immunoSEQ multiplex PCR; TCRdb's version includes in-frame clones alone and lacks a portion of them. The table shows about 9,500 clones, with over 75% occurring only once. The specimen was PBMCs, collected approximately 240 days after intestinal transplant. Every receptor here comes from a human patient who received an intestinal transplant, so some T cells may come from the graft donor.

CDR3 DNA sequence: TGCGCCAGCAGCTTACAGGGAACGAACTATGGCTACACCTTC. It is translated as CASSLQGTNYGYTF. The V call is TRBV5-1, the J call TRBJ1-2, with a weak D call TRBD1 (6 bases). From germline, CDR1 is SGHRS and CDR2 YFSETQ. The CDR3 is 14 amino acids. V was trimmed by 2 bases and J by 2 bases, leaving 10 bases between them.

The chain is built from TRBV9 and TRBJ2-2; TRBD2 might be the D (7 bases). Trimming stripped 4 bases from V and 6 bases from J, with 28 bases between. Germline CDR1 reads SGDLS; CDR2 reads YYNGEE. The CDR3 covers 19 residues. The CDR3 loop is CASSPHLRWGGAGAGELFF. The CDR3 DNA reads TGTGCCAGCAGCCCTCATCTTCGGTGGGGGGGCGCAGGCGCCGGGGAGCTGTTTTTT. The full variable domain, rest sourced from reference TRBV9 and TRBJ2-2, is DSGVTQTPKHLITATGQRVTLRCSPRSGDLSVYWYQQSLDQGLQFLIQYYNGEERAKGNILERFSAQQFPDLHSELNLSSLELGDSALYFCASSPHLRWGGAGAGELFFGEGSRLTVL.

CDR3 region: CASSHYAAGASYEQYF. Here the CDR3 DNA reads TGCGCCAGCAGCCACTATGCGGCGGGAGCCTCCTACGAGCAGTACTTC. The rearrangement links TRBV4-1 to TRBJ2-7; 7 positions match TRBD2. The germline V gene has CDR1 MGHRA and CDR2 YSYEKL. J was trimmed by 0 bases and V by 3 bases; bases with no gene match: 8. CDR3 size: 16 residues.

The chain couples TRBV10-3 to TRBJ1-5; D is possibly TRBD1 (5 bases). The germline V gene has CDR1 ENHRY and CDR2 SYGVKD. The length of the CDR3 is 15 residues. V lost 6 bases and J 0 bases, leaving 12 bases between the germline ends. For the CDR3, the DNA is TGTGCCATCAGCTATGACAGATATAGCAATCAGCCCCAGCATTTT. It specifies CAISYDRYSNQPQHF.

V gene TRBV28 combines with J gene TRBJ2-7; 8 bases agree with TRBD2. CDR1 and CDR2 (germline): MDHEN, SYDVKM. The trim removed 4 bases at V and 4 bases at J, leaving 15 bases unmatched. The CDR3 runs 17 residues. CDR3 nucleotide sequence: TGTGCCAGCAGTTCCGCCTATCCGGGACTAGTTTTGTACGAGCAGTACTTC. It yields the protein CASSSAYPGLVLYEQYF. Based on the CDR3 plus reference TRBV28 and TRBJ2-7, the full variable domain is DVKVTQSSRYLVKRTGEKVFLECVQDMDHENMFWYRQDPGLGLRLIYFSYDVKMKEKGDIPEGYSVSREKKERFSLILESASTNQTSMYLCASSSAYPGLVLYEQYFGPGTRLTVT.

The chain links TRBV7-2 to TRBJ2-7; 7 bases line up with TRBD2. Germline V gives CDR1 SGHTA, CDR2 FQGNSA. With 4 bases clipped from V and 6 bases from J, the junction kept 21 bases outside the gene matches. This CDR3 is built from 18 residues. The CDR3 here is CASSYALGAGVASREQYF. As DNA, the CDR3 is TGTGCCAGCAGCTACGCCCTAGGGGCGGGAGTCGCTTCCCGCGAGCAGTACTTC.

A remark on this clone: One junction end disagrees with the germline gene, perhaps due to a read error. The chain uses TRBV7-6 and TRBJ2-3, with no clear D. This CDR3 contains 12 residues. Looked up from germline, CDR1 is SGHVS and CDR2 is FNYEAQ. The CDR3 loop is CANSPGRDTQYF. The CDR3 DNA reads TGTGCCAACAGCCCCGGTCGGGATACGCAGTATTTT.

The chain recombines TRBV7-2 with TRBJ1-1, with D possibly TRBD1 on 5 matching bases. The germline V gene encodes CDR1 SGHTA and CDR2 FQGNSA. This CDR3 is 14 amino acids long. V gave up 5 bases and J gave up 1 base, with 11 bases separating them. The CDR3 DNA reads TGTGCCAGCAGCCCTGGGGGGTGGAACACTGAAGCTTTCTTT. Translated, it gives CASSPGGWNTEAFF. The full variable domain, completed using reference TRBV7-2 and TRBJ1-1, is GAGVSQSPSNKVTEKGKDVELRCDPISGHTALYWYRQSLGQGLEFLIYFQGNSAPDKSGLPSDRFSAERTGGSVSTLTIQRTQQEDSAVYLCASSPGGWNTEAFFGQGTRLTVV.

DNA of the CDR3: TGTGCCAGCAAATTAAGTCCGGACACCGGGGAGCTGTTTTTT. Amino acid sequence: CASKLSPDTGELFF. The chain combines TRBV27 with TRBJ2-2; no clear D. V was trimmed by 7 bases and J by 3 bases, leaving 12 bases between them. The germline CDR1 and CDR2 sequences are MNHEY and SMNVEV (reference sequence). The CDR3 extends over 14 amino acids.

CDR3 bases: TGTGCCAGCAGCTACAGGGGGGAATTTGGCGGAAACATTCAGTACTTC. Translating gives CASSYRGEFGGNIQYF. This chain uses TRBV7-2 with TRBJ2-4; 8 bases are shared with TRBD1. Germline-derived CDR1 and CDR2 are SGHTA and FQGNSA. The CDR3 contains 16 residues. J gave up 6 bases and V 4 bases, and 11 bases lay outside the gene matches. The full variable domain, rest sourced from reference TRBV7-2 and TRBJ2-4, is GAGVSQSPSNKVTEKGKDVELRCDPISGHTALYWYRQSLGQGLEFLIYFQGNSAPDKSGLPSDRFSAERTGGSVSTLTIQRTQQEDSAVYLCASSYRGEFGGNIQYFGAGTRLSVL.

The J gene is TRBJ2-1, the V gene TRBV19; 14 nucleotides align to TRBD2. The CDR3 is made up of 16 amino acids. Germline values: CDR1 LNHDA, CDR2 SQIVND (reference sequence). The V segment lost 5 bases and the J segment 6 bases; nucleotides outside the gene matches: 6. This CDR3 reads CASSPGLAGASNEQFF. Written as DNA, the CDR3 is TGTGCCAGTAGTCCGGGACTAGCGGGGGCGTCCAATGAGCAGTTCTTC.

The chain is built from TRBV5-8 and TRBJ1-1, with D tentatively TRBD1 (5 bases). Trimming removed 4 bases from V and 1 base from J, with 17 bases in between. The CDR3 is 16 amino acids. CDR1 and CDR2 from the germline V gene are SGHTS and YDEGEE. Here the CDR3 reads CASSPRREGPNTEAFF. The CDR3, as DNA: TGTGCCAGCAGCCCGAGGAGGGAGGGACCGAACACTGAAGCTTTCTTT.

The genes are TRBV25-1 and TRBJ2-1; tentative D call: TRBD1 (6 bases). CDR1 and CDR2 from the germline V gene are MGHDK and SYGVNS. V lost 3 bases to trimming and J lost 7 bases, with 10 bases between them. The CDR3 runs to 13 residues. The CDR3 DNA sequence: TGTGCCAGCAGTGACGCAGGGGTAAATGAGCAGTTCTTC. Its protein product is CASSDAGVNEQFF.

The rearrangement joins TRBV19 to TRBJ2-1; 9 nucleotides line up with TRBD2. CDR3 length equals 12 residues. V gave up 5 bases and J gave up 15 bases; unmatched junction bases: 8. CDR1 LNHDA and CDR2 SQIVND come from the germline V gene (reference sequence). The CDR3 sequence is CASSDSGGNPFF. DNA of the CDR3: TGTGCCAGTAGTGATAGCGGGGGCAACCCGTTCTTC.

This chain joins TRBV19 and TRBJ2-1; D uncertain. Trimming took 2 bases from V and 5 from J, leaving 10 bases between them. CDR1 and CDR2 (germline): LNHDA, SQIVND (reference sequence). This CDR3 is 14 amino acids long. CDR3 protein: CASSISPAHNEQFF. CDR3 DNA: TGTGCCAGTAGTATATCCCCCGCGCACAATGAGCAGTTCTTC.

The rearrangement uses TRBV6-5 and TRBJ2-5; tentative D call: TRBD1 (6 bases). The V end was cut by 7 bases, the J end by 2 bases, with 8 bases between. Germline V lookup: CDR1 MNHEY, CDR2 SVGAGI. The CDR3 sequence is 12 residues long. The CDR3 loop is CASKDRQETQYF. The CDR3, as DNA: TGTGCCAGCAAAGACAGGCAAGAGACCCAGTACTTC.

V gene TRBV6-5 combines with J gene TRBJ2-5; D ambiguous. V lost 8 bases and J 0 bases, leaving 10 bases between the germline ends. The CDR3 runs to 13 residues. The germline gives CDR1 MNHEY, CDR2 SVGAGI. This CDR3 reads CASFTRYQETQYF. The CDR3 region has the DNA TGTGCCAGCTTTACACGTTACCAAGAGACCCAGTACTTC.

The CDR3 DNA follows: TGTGCCAGCACTATTCGGCGGGAGTTTACCGGGGAGCTGTTTTTT. Translation gives CASTIRREFTGELFF. This rearrangement joins TRBV28 to TRBJ2-2; 7 positions agree with TRBD2. The trim removed 7 bases at V and 5 bases at J, leaving 10 bases unmatched. Germline CDR1 is MDHEN and CDR2 is SYDVKM. This CDR3 comprises 15 residues.